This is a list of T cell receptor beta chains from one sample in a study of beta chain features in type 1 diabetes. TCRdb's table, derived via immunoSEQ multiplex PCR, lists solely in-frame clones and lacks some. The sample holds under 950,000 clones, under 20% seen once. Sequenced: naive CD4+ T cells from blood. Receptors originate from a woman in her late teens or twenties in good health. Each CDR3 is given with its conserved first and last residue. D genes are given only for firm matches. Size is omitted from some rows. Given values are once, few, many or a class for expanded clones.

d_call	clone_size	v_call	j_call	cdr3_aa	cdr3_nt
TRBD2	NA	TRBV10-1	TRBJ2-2	CASSAGGWSGELFF	TGCGCCAGCAGTGCCGGGGGGTGGTCCGGGGAGCTGTTTTTT
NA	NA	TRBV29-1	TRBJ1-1	CSGRGRDTEAFF	TGCAGCGGCAGAGGTCGGGACACTGAAGCTTTCTTT
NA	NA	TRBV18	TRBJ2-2	CASSHRDPTNTGELFF	TGTGCCAGCTCACACCGGGACCCGACGAACACCGGGGAGCTGTTTTTT
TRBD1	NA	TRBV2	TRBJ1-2	CASRGDRGKGYTF	TGTGCCAGCAGAGGGGACAGGGGAAAAGGCTACACCTTC
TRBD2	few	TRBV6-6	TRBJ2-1	CASNYYSGRGHEQFF	TGTGCCAGCAACTATTATAGCGGGAGGGGCCATGAGCAGTTCTTC
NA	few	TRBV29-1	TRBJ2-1	CSVEGLHNEQFF	TGCAGCGTTGAAGGTCTGCACAATGAGCAGTTCTTC
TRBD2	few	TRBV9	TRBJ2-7	CASGLAGGGEQYF	TGTGCCAGCGGGCTAGCGGGAGGTGGCGAGCAGTACTTC
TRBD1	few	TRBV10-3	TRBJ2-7	CAISRTGKGSYEQYF	TGTGCCATCAGTCGGACAGGGAAGGGGTCCTACGAGCAGTACTTC
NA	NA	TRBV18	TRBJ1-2	CASSPLGAASGGYTF	TGTGCCAGCTCACCACTAGGTGCCGCCTCGGGCGGCTACACCTTC
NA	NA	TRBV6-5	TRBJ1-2	CASSYFSPPGTSGYTF	TGTGCCAGCAGTTACTTTTCCCCCCCGGGGACGAGTGGCTACACCTTC
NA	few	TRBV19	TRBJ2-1	CASSQGYNEQFF	TGTGCCAGTAGCCAGGGGTACAATGAGCAGTTCTTC
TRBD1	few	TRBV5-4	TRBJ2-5	CASSSVRDRAETQYF	TGTGCCAGCAGCTCCGTACGGGACAGGGCAGAGACCCAGTACTTC
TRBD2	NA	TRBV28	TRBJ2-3	CASSLPGLGTDTQYF	TGTGCCAGCAGTTTACCGGGACTAGGGACAGATACGCAGTATTTT
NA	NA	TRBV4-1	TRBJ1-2	CASSQPTSGRYGYTF	TGCGCCAGCAGCCAACCGACATCCGGCAGGTATGGCTACACCTTC
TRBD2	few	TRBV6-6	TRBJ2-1	CASRASGNNEQFF	TGTGCCAGCAGAGCTAGCGGGAATAATGAGCAGTTCTTC
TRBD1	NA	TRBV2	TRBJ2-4	CASSRTGNIQYF	TGTGCCAGCAGCCGGACAGGGAACATTCAGTACTTC
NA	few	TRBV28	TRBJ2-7	CASSPPWASYEQYF	TGTGCCAGCAGTCCCCCCTGGGCCTCCTACGAGCAGTACTTC
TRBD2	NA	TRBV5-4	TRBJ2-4	CASSQDLREGLNIQYF	TGTGCCAGCAGCCAAGACTTACGGGAGGGCCTGAACATTCAGTACTTC
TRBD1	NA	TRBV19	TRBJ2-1	CASSKTGVYVNEQFF	TGTGCCAGTAGTAAGACAGGGGTTTATGTAAATGAGCAGTTCTTC
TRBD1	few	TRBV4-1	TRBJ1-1	CASSSGQGPMNTEAFF	TGCGCCAGCAGCTCGGGACAGGGGCCTATGAACACTGAAGCTTTCTTT
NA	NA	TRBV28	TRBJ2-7	CASSKALLYEQYF	TGTGCCAGCAGCAAGGCGCTACTTTACGAGCAGTACTTC
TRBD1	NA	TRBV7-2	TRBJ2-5	CASTPGGYQETQYF	TGTGCCAGCACCCCAGGGGGCTACCAAGAGACCCAGTACTTC
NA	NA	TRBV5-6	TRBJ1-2	CASSLNPQNYGYTF	TGTGCCAGCAGCTTGAATCCCCAGAACTATGGCTACACCTTC
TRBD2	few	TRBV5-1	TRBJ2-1	CASAMLAGAPSYNEQFF	TGCGCCAGCGCGATGCTAGCGGGAGCTCCCTCCTACAATGAGCAGTTCTTC